The 5 T cell receptor beta chains presented below share a single source sample, sequenced in a study of blood T cell repertoires in COVID-19. The table came from immunoSEQ multiplex PCR; TCRdb's copy has only in-frame clones and leaves some out. The table lists 60,000 to 85,000 clones, approximately 84% of them singletons. Sequencing used peripheral blood. The receptors come from a man between 60 and 75 years old with COVID-19, enrolled during active disease.

V is TRBV11-2 and J is TRBJ1-5; D unclear. This CDR3 comprises 13 residues. Trimming removed 3 bases from V and 5 bases from J, with 8 bases in between. From germline, CDR1 is SGHAT and CDR2 FQNNGV. CDR3 loop: CASSFMLDQPQHF. The DNA for the CDR3 is TGTGCCAGCAGCTTTATGCTAGATCAGCCCCAGCATTTT.

The J gene is TRBJ2-5, the V gene TRBV27, with 11 bases aligning to TRBD2. Trimming at V came to 3 bases and at J to 5 bases, leaving 5 bases not matched to a gene. The germline CDR1 and CDR2 sequences are MNHEY and SMNVEV (reference sequence). The CDR3 runs 15 residues. The CDR3 is CASSFSSGGPETQYF. CDR3 DNA: TGTGCCAGCAGTTTCTCTAGCGGGGGGCCGGAGACCCAGTACTTC.

V usage is TRBV30 and J usage is TRBJ2-3; TRBD2 matches at 9 bases. The CDR3 totals 14 residues. Germline CDR1 and CDR2: GTSNPN and SVGIG (reference sequence). Unmatched junction bases numbered 4, after V lost 5 bases and J lost 1 base. CDR3 sequence: CAWAIAGGTDTQYF. CDR3 nucleotide sequence: TGTGCCTGGGCAATAGCGGGGGGCACAGATACGCAGTATTTT.

The J gene is TRBJ1-5, the V gene TRBV3-1 (or the pseudogene TRBV3-2), with D unclear. Trimming stripped 1 base from V and 0 bases from J, with 10 bases between. This CDR3 comprises 16 residues. Germline V lookup: CDR1 LGHDT, CDR2 YNNKEL (reference sequence). CDR3: CASSQGAAPSNQPQHF. The CDR3 bases are TGTGCCAGCAGCCAAGGTGCGGCGCCTAGCAATCAGCCCCAGCATTTT.

This sequence joins TRBV2 and TRBJ1-6; possible D gene TRBD1, 5 bases. Germline V gene lookup returns CDR1 SNHLY and CDR2 FYNNEI. Trimming left V 7 bases short and J 5 bases short, with 12 bases between. The CDR3 has 14 residues. CDR3 residues: CASTKTDHNSPLHF. The CDR3 DNA reads as TGTGCCAGCACAAAGACAGATCATAATTCACCCCTCCACTTT.